This T cell receptor (beta chain) was profiled in a study of T-cell memory formation after mild COVID-19. Study summary: Among the donors, TCR clusters were largely specific to each donor.

Germline values: CDR1 KGHSH, CDR2 LQKENI. V dropped 4 bases and J dropped 5 bases, with 20 bases sitting between them. The CDR3 consists of 16 residues. TCRdb used MiXCR to reprocess the 5' RACE reads, holding one entry per CDR3 protein. The data show about 140,000 distinct CDR3 sequences, 6% to 7% seen once. This clonotype was recorded many times. This TCR derives from an adult woman who had mild COVID-19 (a few samples of this study predate the infection). Cell type and time point are not known. The specimen was PBMCs or a T cell subset sorted from them (not recorded which). V and J are TRBV18 and TRBJ1-1; TRBD1 might be the D (5 bases). CDR3 in DNA: TGTGCCAGCTCACTTTCAATTGACAGCCTGGGGACTGAAGCTTTCTTT. Protein sequence: CASSLSIDSLGTEAFF.